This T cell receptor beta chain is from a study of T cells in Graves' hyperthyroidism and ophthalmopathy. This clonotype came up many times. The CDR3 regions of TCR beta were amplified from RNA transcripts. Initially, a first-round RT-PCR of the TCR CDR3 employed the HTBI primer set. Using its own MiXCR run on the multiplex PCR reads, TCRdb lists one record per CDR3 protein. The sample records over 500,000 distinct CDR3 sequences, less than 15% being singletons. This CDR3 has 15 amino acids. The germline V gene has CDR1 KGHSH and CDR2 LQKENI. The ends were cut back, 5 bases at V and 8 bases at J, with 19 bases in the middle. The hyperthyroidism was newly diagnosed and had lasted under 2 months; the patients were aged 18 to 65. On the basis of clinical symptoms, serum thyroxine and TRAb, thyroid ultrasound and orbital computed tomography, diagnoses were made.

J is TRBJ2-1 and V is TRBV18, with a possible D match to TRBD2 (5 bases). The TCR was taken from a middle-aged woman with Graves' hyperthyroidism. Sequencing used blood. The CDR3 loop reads CASSSTQTTGDEQFF. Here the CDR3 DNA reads TGTGCCAGCTCATCGACCCAAACCACCGGGGATGAGCAGTTCTTC.